The rows below give T cell receptor beta chains drawn from one sample of a study of identical twins. TCRdb reprocessed the 5' RACE reads with MiXCR, giving one entry per CDR3 protein. Found here are 450,000 or so distinct CDR3 sequences, more than 13% of them singletons; the top ten hold around 0.98%. The data also belong to a second study, concerning yellow fever vaccine responses in identical twins.

Specimen: CD4+ T cells sorted from blood. The receptor set was obtained from a woman aged 18-30 years in good health. Each CDR3 is given with its conserved first and last residue. Fields, in order: D gene, V gene, clone size, J gene, CDR3 protein, CDR3 DNA. A D gene is named only where the DNA matches it firmly. Clone size is shown for a subset of rows, as once, few, many or a class of expanded clone.

>TRBD1|TRBV6-1|few|TRBJ2-7
CASRSFYRGLYEQYF
TGTGCCAGCAGGAGCTTCTACAGGGGGCTATACGAGCAGTACTTC
>TRBD2|TRBV4-1|.|TRBJ2-5
CASSLQISSGSEETQYF
TGCGCCAGCAGCCTTCAGATTTCGAGCGGGAGCGAAGAGACCCAGTACTTC
>TRBD1|TRBV20-1|.|TRBJ2-7
CSAAPFSGQGLDEQYF
TGCAGTGCTGCCCCTTTTTCAGGACAGGGGCTAGACGAGCAGTACTTC
>.|TRBV29-1|few|TRBJ2-2
CSVDIGPGELFF
TGCAGCGTTGACATAGGACCCGGGGAGCTGTTTTTT
>.|TRBV28|few|TRBJ2-7
CASSPRTHYEQYF
TGTGCCAGCAGTCCACGGACACACTACGAGCAGTACTTC
>TRBD2|TRBV11-2|few|TRBJ2-5
CASSLVPSGHQETQYF
TGTGCCAGCAGCTTAGTGCCTAGCGGGCACCAAGAGACCCAGTACTTC
>TRBD1|TRBV28|.|TRBJ2-7
CASDRQGARYEQYF
TGTGCCAGCGACCGACAGGGGGCACGGTACGAGCAGTACTTC
>TRBD1|TRBV20-1|.|TRBJ1-2
CSAGGTGTNYGYTF
TGCAGTGCCGGGGGGACAGGGACTAACTATGGCTACACCTTC
>.|TRBV3-1|few|TRBJ2-5
CASSQYLGTIQETQYF
TGTGCCAGCAGCCAGTACCTAGGGACAATCCAAGAGACCCAGTACTTC
>.|TRBV20-1|.|TRBJ2-7
CSARVRGAYYEQYF
TGCAGTGCTAGAGTCAGGGGGGCCTACTACGAGCAGTACTTC
>TRBD2|TRBV28|.|TRBJ2-5
CASSTRLAGKETQYF
TGTGCCAGCAGTACCCGACTAGCGGGAAAAGAGACCCAGTACTTC
>TRBD1|TRBV4-2|many|TRBJ1-4
CASSQPPGTGNEKLFF
TGTGCCAGCAGCCAACCTCCCGGGACAGGAAATGAAAAACTGTTTTTT
>.|TRBV5-1|many|TRBJ2-3
CASTYRDPYRDTQYF
TGCGCCAGCACCTACCGGGACCCGTACAGAGATACGCAGTATTTT
>.|TRBV6-1|few|TRBJ1-3
CASRTTGPTQSGNTIYF
TGTGCCAGCAGGACAACTGGGCCCACTCAATCTGGAAACACCATATATTTT
>.|TRBV7-3|few|TRBJ2-1
CASSSSFYNEQFF
TGTGCCAGCAGCTCCAGCTTTTACAATGAGCAGTTCTTC
>.|TRBV2|.|TRBJ2-1
CASSSWVSYNEQFF
TGTGCCAGCAGTAGCTGGGTCTCCTACAATGAGCAGTTCTTC
>.|TRBV20-1|few|TRBJ2-1
CSARAGISYNEQFF
TGCAGTGCTAGAGCCGGAATTTCCTACAATGAGCAGTTCTTC
>TRBD1|TRBV7-9|.|TRBJ2-3
CASSLGDRIISTQYF
TGTGCCAGCAGCTTAGGGGACAGAATCATCAGTACGCAGTATTTT